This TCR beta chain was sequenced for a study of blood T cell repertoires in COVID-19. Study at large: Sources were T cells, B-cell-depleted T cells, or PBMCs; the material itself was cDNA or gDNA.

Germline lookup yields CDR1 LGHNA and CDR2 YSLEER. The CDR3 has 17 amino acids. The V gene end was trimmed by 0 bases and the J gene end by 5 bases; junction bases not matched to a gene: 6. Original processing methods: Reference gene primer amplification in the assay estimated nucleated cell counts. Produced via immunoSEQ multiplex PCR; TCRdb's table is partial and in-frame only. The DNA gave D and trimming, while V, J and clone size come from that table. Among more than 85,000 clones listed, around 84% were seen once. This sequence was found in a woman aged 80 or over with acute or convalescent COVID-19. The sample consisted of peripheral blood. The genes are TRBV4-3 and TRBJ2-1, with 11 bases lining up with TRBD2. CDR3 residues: CASSQDWGTSGNNEQFF. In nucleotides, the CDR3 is TGCGCCAGCAGCCAAGATTGGGGGACTAGCGGAAACAATGAGCAGTTCTTC.